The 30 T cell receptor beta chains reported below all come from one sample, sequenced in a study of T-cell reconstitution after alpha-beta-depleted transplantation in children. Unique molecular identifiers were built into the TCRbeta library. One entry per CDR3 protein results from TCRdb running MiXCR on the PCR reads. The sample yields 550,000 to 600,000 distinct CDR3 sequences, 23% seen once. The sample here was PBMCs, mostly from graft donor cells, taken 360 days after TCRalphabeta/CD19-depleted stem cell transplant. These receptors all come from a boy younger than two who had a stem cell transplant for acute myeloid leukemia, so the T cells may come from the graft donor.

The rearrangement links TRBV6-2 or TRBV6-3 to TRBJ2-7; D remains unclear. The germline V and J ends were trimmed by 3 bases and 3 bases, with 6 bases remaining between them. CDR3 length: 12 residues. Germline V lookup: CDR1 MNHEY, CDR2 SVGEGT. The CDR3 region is CASSYLRYEQYF. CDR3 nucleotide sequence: TGTGCCAGCAGTTATCTTCGCTACGAGCAGTACTTC.

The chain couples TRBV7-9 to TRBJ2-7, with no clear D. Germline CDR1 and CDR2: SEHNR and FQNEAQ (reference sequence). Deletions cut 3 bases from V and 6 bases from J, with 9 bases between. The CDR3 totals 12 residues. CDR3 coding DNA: TGTGCCAGCAGCTTTTTAAGCACCGAGCAGTACTTC. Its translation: CASSFLSTEQYF.

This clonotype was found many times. In DNA, the CDR3 is TGCGCCAGCAGCCAAGATTGGGCCACGGATGAGCAGTTCTTC. Protein sequence: CASSQDWATDEQFF. V usage is TRBV4-3 and J usage is TRBJ2-1; D gene ambiguous. The CDR3 extends over 14 amino acids. Per the germline V gene, CDR1 is LGHNA and CDR2 is YSLEER. V was shortened by 0 bases and J by 8 bases, with 11 bases between the two germline ends.

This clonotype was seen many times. CDR3 sequence reads: CASTSGVYEQFF. The CDR3 DNA follows: TGTGCCAGCACTAGCGGGGTTTATGAGCAGTTCTTC. The chain uses TRBV12-3 or TRBV12-4 and TRBJ2-1; 9 bases fit TRBD2. The CDR3 spans 12 residues. J gave up 8 bases and V 7 bases, and 3 bases lay outside the gene matches.

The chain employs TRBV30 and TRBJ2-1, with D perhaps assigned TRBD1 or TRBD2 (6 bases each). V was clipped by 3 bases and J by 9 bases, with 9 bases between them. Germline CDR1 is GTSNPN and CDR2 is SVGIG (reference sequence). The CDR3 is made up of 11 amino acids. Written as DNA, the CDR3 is TGTGCCTGGAGCGGGGGCGTTGAGCAGTTCTTC. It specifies CAWSGGVEQFF.

The chain's CDR3 is CASSQDPTREQFF. The CDR3 DNA reads TGCGCCAGCAGCCAAGACCCCACCCGGGAGCAGTTCTTC. This sequence joins TRBV4-3 and TRBJ2-1, with unresolved D. V was clipped by 0 bases and J by 10 bases, with 10 bases between them. Germline CDR1 and CDR2: LGHNA and YSLEER. The CDR3 has 13 residues.

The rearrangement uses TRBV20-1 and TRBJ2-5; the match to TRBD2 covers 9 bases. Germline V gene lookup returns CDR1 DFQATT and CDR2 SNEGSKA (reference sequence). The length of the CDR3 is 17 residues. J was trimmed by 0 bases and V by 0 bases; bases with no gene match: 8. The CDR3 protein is CSARDLGSGGHQETQYF. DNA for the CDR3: TGCAGTGCTAGAGATCTTGGGAGCGGGGGGCACCAAGAGACCCAGTACTTC.

The CDR3 sequence is CATSIGPRLIQNTIYF. The CDR3 DNA is TGTGCCACCAGCATAGGTCCGAGACTCATCCAAAACACCATATATTTT. This sequence joins TRBV15 and TRBJ1-3; D uncertain. The length of the CDR3 is 16 residues. Germline values: CDR1 LNHNV, CDR2 YYDKDF (reference sequence). V was clipped by 4 bases and J by 6 bases, with 19 bases between them.

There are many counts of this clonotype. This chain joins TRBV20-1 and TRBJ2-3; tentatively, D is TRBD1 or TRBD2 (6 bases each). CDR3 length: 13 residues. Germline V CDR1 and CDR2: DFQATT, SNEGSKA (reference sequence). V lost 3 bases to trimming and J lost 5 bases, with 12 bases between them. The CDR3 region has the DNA TGCAGTGCTAGTGTGGGGGGCTTAGATACGCAGTATTTT. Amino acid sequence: CSASVGGLDTQYF.

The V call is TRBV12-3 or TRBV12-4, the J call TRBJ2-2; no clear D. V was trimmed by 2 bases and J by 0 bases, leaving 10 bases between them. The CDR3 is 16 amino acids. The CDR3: CASSLSSRANTGELFF. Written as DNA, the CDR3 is TGTGCCAGCAGTTTAAGTTCCCGGGCGAACACCGGGGAGCTGTTTTTT.

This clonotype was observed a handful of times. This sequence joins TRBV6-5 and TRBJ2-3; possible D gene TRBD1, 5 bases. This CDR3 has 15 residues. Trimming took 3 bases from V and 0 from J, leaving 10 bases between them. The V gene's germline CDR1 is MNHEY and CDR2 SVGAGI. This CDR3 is CASSYDRPSTDTQYF. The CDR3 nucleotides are TGTGCCAGCAGTTATGACAGACCTAGCACAGATACGCAGTATTTT.

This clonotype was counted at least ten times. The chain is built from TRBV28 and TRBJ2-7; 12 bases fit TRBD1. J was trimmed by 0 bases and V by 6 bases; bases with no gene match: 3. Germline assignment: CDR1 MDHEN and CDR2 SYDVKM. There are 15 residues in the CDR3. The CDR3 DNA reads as TGTGCCAGCAGGGGGACAGGGGGCGCCTCCTACGAGCAGTACGTC. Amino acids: CASRGTGGASYEQYV.

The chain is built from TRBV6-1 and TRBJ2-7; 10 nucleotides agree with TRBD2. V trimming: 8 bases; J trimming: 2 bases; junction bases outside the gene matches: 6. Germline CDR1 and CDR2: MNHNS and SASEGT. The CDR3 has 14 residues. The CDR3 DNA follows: TGTGCCAGCTCCTTCGGGACTAGCGCCTACGAGCAGTACGTC. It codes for CASSFGTSAYEQYV.

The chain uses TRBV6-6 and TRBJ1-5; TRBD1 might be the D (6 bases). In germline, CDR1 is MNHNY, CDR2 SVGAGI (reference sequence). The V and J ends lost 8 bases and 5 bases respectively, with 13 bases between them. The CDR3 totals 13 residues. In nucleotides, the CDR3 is TGTGCCAGCCGCGGACAGATGGATCAGCCCCAGCATTTT. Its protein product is CASRGQMDQPQHF.

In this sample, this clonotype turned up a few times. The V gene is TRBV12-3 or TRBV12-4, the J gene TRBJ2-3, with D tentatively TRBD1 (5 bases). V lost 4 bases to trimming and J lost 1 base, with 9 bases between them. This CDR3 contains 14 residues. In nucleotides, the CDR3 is TGTGCCAGCAGTTCCCTAGGGGGCACAGATACGCAGTATTTT. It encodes CASSSLGGTDTQYF.

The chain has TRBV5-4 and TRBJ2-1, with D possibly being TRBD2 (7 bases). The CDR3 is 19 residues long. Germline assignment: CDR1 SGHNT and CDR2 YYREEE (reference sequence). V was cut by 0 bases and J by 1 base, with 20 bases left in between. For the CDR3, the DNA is TGTGCCAGCAGCTTGGCCGGTCGGGGGCGGGGGCGATCCTACAATGAGCAGTTCTTC. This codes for CASSLAGRGRGRSYNEQFF.

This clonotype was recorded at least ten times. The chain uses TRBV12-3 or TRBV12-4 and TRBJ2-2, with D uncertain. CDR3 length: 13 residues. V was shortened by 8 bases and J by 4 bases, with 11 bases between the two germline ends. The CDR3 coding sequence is TGTGCCAGCCTGTGGGTAGGCACCGGGGAGCTGTTTTTT. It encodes CASLWVGTGELFF.

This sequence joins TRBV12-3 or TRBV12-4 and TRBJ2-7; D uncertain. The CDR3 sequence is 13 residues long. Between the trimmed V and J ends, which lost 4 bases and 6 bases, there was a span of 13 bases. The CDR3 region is CASSSCPSCEQYV. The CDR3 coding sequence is TGTGCCAGCAGTTCCTGTCCCAGCTGCGAGCAGTACGTC.

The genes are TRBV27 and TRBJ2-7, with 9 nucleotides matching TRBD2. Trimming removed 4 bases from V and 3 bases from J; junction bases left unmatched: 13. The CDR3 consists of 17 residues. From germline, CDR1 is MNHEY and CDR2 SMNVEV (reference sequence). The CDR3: CASSSLGGTSPDYEQYF. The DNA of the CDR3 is TGTGCCAGCAGTTCTCTAGGCGGGACTAGCCCTGACTACGAGCAGTACTTC.

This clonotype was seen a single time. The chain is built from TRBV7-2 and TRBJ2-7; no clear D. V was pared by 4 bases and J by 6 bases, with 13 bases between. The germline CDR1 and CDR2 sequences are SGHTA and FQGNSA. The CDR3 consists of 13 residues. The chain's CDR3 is CASSSTPLGEQYF. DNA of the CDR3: TGTGCCAGCAGCTCCACCCCTCTGGGCGAGCAGTACTTC.

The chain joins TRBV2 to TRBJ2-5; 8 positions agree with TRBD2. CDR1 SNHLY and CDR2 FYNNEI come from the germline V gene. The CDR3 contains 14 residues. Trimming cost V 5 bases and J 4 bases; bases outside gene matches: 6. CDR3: CASSSQRGRETQYF. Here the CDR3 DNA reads TGTGCCAGCAGTTCCCAGCGGGGGAGAGAGACCCAGTACTTC.

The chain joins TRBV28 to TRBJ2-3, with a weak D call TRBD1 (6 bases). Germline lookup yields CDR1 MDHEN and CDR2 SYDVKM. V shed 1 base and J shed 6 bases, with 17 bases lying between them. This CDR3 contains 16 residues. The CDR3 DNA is TGTGCCAGCAGTTTATCGGACAGTATAACGGGGGATACGCAGTATTTT. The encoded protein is CASSLSDSITGDTQYF.

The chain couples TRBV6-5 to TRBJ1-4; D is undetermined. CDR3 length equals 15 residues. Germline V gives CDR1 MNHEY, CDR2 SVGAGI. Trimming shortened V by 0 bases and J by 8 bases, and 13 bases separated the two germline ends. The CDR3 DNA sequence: TGTGCCAGCAGTTACTCAGGAGTGATCGGCGAAAAACTGTTTTTT. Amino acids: CASSYSGVIGEKLFF.

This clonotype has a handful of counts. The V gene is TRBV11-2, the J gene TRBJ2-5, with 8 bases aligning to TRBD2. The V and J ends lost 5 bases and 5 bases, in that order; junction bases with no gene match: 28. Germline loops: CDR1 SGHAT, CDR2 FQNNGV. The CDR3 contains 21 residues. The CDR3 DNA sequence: TGTGCCAGCAGCCCGCGGACTAGCCCCCTCTCAAGGCAAAGCTGGACGGAGACCCAGTACTTC. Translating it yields CASSPRTSPLSRQSWTETQYF.

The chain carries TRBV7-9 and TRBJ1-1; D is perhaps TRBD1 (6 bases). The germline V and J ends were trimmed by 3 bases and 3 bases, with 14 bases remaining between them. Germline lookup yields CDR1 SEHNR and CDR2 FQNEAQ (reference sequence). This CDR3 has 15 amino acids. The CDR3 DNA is TGTGCCAGCAGCTTGAGCCCACAGGGTTACACTGAAGCTTTCTTT. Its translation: CASSLSPQGYTEAFF.

The CDR3 loop is CASKGTIAKNIQYF. CDR3 sequence (DNA): TGTGCCAGCAAGGGTACAATAGCCAAAAACATTCAGTACTTC. The chain is built from TRBV12-3 or TRBV12-4 and TRBJ2-4; no reliable D call. Trimming stripped 7 bases from V and 0 bases from J, with 10 bases between. The CDR3 sequence is 14 residues long.

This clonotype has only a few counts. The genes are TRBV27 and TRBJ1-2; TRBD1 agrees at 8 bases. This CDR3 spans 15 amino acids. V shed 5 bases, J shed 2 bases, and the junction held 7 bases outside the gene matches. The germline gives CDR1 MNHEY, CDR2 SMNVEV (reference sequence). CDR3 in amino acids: CASSHDRGWNYGYTF. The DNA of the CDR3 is TGTGCCAGCAGTCATGACAGGGGTTGGAACTATGGCTACACCTTC.

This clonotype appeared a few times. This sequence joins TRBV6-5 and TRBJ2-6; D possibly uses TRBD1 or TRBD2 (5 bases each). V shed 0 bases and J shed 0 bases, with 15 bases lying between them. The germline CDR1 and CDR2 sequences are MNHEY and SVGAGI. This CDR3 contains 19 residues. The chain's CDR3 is CASSYSIGAAASGANVLTF. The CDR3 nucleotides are TGTGCCAGCAGTTACTCGATCGGGGCGGCGGCCTCTGGGGCCAACGTCCTGACTTTC.

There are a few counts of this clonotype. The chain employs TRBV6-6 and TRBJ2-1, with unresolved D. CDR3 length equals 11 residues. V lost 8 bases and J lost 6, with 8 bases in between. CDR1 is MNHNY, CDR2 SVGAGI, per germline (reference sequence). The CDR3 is CASFGANEQFF. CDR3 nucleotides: TGTGCCAGCTTCGGAGCCAATGAGCAGTTCTTC.

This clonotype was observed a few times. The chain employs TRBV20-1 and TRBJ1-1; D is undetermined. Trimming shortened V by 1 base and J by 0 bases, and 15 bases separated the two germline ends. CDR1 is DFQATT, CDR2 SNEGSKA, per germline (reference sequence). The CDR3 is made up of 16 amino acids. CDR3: CSARGRAIIMNTEAFF. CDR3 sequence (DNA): TGCAGTGCTAGAGGTCGGGCCATAATAATGAACACTGAAGCTTTCTTT.